This passage covers 19 T cell receptor beta chains from one sample sequenced in a study of siplizumab effects on memory and regulatory T cells. Profiled with immunoSEQ multiplex PCR; TCRdb holds only in-frame clones, not every one. In the table there are about 55,000 clones, approximately 97% of which are singletons. Sequencing was performed on naive CD4+ T cells sorted from blood. The origin of the receptors is a human donor in good health.

The chain recombines TRBV6-1 with TRBJ1-2; the D is unclear. The CDR3 sequence is 13 residues long. Germline-derived CDR1 and CDR2 are MNHNS and SASEGT. Trimming removed 1 base at V and 1 base at J, with 4 bases between. The CDR3: CASSEGINYGYTF. The CDR3 DNA sequence: TGTGCCAGCAGTGAAGGGATTAACTATGGCTACACCTTC.

The gene calls are TRBV7-2 and TRBJ2-7; 12 nucleotides align to TRBD2. The length of the CDR3 is 15 residues. Germline V gene sequence: CDR1 SGHTA, CDR2 FQGNSA. Unmatched junction bases numbered 3, after V lost 5 bases and J lost 1 base. The CDR3 DNA is TGTGCCAGCAGCCGACTAGCGGGAGCGTCCTACGAGCAGTACTTC. Translated: CASSRLAGASYEQYF.

The J gene is TRBJ2-6, the V gene TRBV6-1; 7 bases are shared with TRBD1. The ends lost 1 base at V and 0 bases at J; junction bases unmatched: 3. Germline V lookup: CDR1 MNHNS, CDR2 SASEGT. CDR3 length: 17 amino acids. This CDR3 is CASSEGDRPSGANVLTF. The CDR3 DNA is TGTGCCAGCAGTGAAGGGGACAGACCCTCTGGGGCCAACGTCCTGACTTTC.

For the CDR3, the DNA is TGTGCCAGCAGTCGAACAGGGAACTACGAGCAGTACTTC. This codes for CASSRTGNYEQYF. V usage is TRBV27 and J usage is TRBJ2-7; weak D call: TRBD1 (6 bases). Per germline, CDR1 MNHEY and CDR2 SMNVEV (reference sequence). Trimming shortened V by 5 bases and J by 3 bases, and 11 bases separated the two germline ends. The CDR3 covers 13 residues.

The rearrangement links TRBV14 to TRBJ2-3; the match to TRBD2 covers 13 bases. The V segment lost 4 bases and the J segment 0 bases; nucleotides outside the gene matches: 7. Looked up from germline, CDR1 is SGHDN and CDR2 is FVKESK. The CDR3 spans 18 residues. For the CDR3, the DNA is TGTGCCAGCAGCCGTGGGACTAGCGGGATAAGAAGCACAGATACGCAGTATTTT. It is translated as CASSRGTSGIRSTDTQYF.

The chain is built from TRBV27 and TRBJ2-7, with D uncertain. The CDR3 runs to 15 residues. Germline V gene lookup returns CDR1 MNHEY and CDR2 SMNVEV (reference sequence). V lost 1 base, J lost 4 bases, and 14 bases lay in between. The CDR3 DNA reads TGTGCCAGCAGTTTATACGCGACCGAAGTATACGAGCAGTACTTC. Protein sequence: CASSLYATEVYEQYF.

V is TRBV9 and J is TRBJ2-7; D assignment may be TRBD1 or TRBD2 (5 bases each). CDR3 length: 14 amino acids. Trimming removed 4 bases at V and 2 bases at J, with 13 bases between. Germline V gives CDR1 SGDLS, CDR2 YYNGEE. CDR3 DNA sequence: TGTGCCAGCAGCCCCGGGACGCCGACCTACGAGCAGTACTTC. It specifies CASSPGTPTYEQYF.

The chain combines TRBV14 with TRBJ2-1, with a possible D match to TRBD2 (6 bases). This CDR3 is built from 16 residues. V lost 0 bases and J lost 8, with 17 bases in between. Germline-derived CDR1 and CDR2 are SGHDN and FVKESK. The CDR3 loop reads CASSQERLDLYYEQFF. Here the CDR3 DNA reads TGTGCCAGCAGCCAAGAGAGACTAGATCTATATTATGAGCAGTTCTTC.

The chain carries TRBV7-9 and TRBJ2-7, with TRBD2 matching over 8 bases. The CDR3 length is 14 residues. Per the germline V gene, CDR1 is SEHNR and CDR2 is FQNEAQ (reference sequence). V lost 4 bases, J lost 2 bases, and 4 bases stayed unmatched. In DNA form, the CDR3 reads TGTGCCAGCAGCTCCCTAGCGGGCGCCTACGAGCAGTACTTC. Translating gives CASSSLAGAYEQYF.

This chain joins TRBV5-6 and TRBJ2-7, with D maybe TRBD1 (6 bases). CDR1 is SGHDT and CDR2 is YYEEEE in the germline V gene. There are 11 residues in the CDR3. Trimming stripped 3 bases from V and 5 bases from J, with 6 bases between. This CDR3 is CASSWTDEQYF. Written as DNA, the CDR3 is TGTGCCAGCAGCTGGACAGACGAGCAGTACTTC.

V and J are TRBV18 and TRBJ2-3, with TRBD2 identical over 8 bases. After removal of 3 bases from V and 1 base from J, the junction contained 3 bases not matched to a gene. CDR1 KGHSH and CDR2 LQKENI come from the germline V gene. The CDR3 sequence is 15 residues long. The CDR3 DNA reads TGTGCCAGCTCACCTAAGACTAGCGGCACAGATACGCAGTATTTT. Its protein is CASSPKTSGTDTQYF.

V is TRBV5-1 and J is TRBJ1-4, with unresolved D. From germline, CDR1 is SGHRS and CDR2 YFSETQ. V was trimmed by 0 bases and J by 4 bases, leaving 7 bases between them. The CDR3 contains 14 residues. This CDR3 reads CASSLEGYNEKLFF. CDR3 bases: TGCGCCAGCAGCTTGGAAGGGTATAATGAAAAACTGTTTTTT.

The chain combines TRBV18 with TRBJ2-7; unclear D gene. The germline gives CDR1 KGHSH, CDR2 LQKENI. Trimming cost V 6 bases and J 5 bases, with 14 bases left between them. The CDR3 has 13 residues. The CDR3 protein is CASSRIRADEQYF. DNA for the CDR3: TGTGCCAGCTCGCGAATCCGGGCAGACGAGCAGTACTTC.

A single count supports this clone. The chain carries TRBV9 and TRBJ2-2; a weak D match, TRBD2 (6 bases). The CDR3 has 18 amino acids. With 0 bases removed from V and 4 bases from J, the gap between germline ends came to 19 bases. CDR1 is SGDLS, CDR2 YYNGEE, per germline. CDR3 region: CASSVAPFGSPSTGELFF. In nucleotides, the CDR3 is TGTGCCAGCAGCGTAGCACCATTCGGGAGCCCTTCCACCGGGGAGCTGTTTTTT.

This sequence joins TRBV7-9 and TRBJ2-2; D might be TRBD2 (6 bases). Trimming pared 4 bases from V and 4 bases from J, leaving 16 bases between. The germline V gene encodes CDR1 SEHNR and CDR2 FQNEAQ (reference sequence). The CDR3 covers 16 residues. The CDR3 reads CASSWRREGGTGELFF. In nucleotides, the CDR3 is TGTGCCAGCAGCTGGCGGCGGGAAGGTGGCACCGGGGAGCTGTTTTTT.

The V gene is TRBV7-3, the J gene TRBJ2-1, with 7 bases identical to TRBD2. After removal of 5 bases from V and 7 bases from J, the junction contained 11 bases not matched to a gene. The CDR3 is 15 residues long. The germline V gene has CDR1 SGHTA and CDR2 FQGTGA. CDR3: CASSPGTILKNEQFF. CDR3 sequence (DNA): TGTGCCAGCAGCCCGGGGACTATCCTGAAGAATGAGCAGTTCTTC. The complete variable domain, with remaining parts taken from reference TRBV7-3 and TRBJ2-1, reads GAGVSQTPSNKVTEKGKYVELRCDPISGHTALYWYRQSLGQGPEFLIYFQGTGAADDSGLPNDRFFAVRPEGSVSTLKIQRTERGDSAVYLCASSPGTILKNEQFFGPGTRLTVL.

The chain employs TRBV30 and TRBJ1-5; a possible D gene is TRBD1 (6 bases). CDR1 and CDR2 (germline): GTSNPN, SVGIG (reference sequence). CDR3 length: 14 amino acids. The germline V and J ends were trimmed by 3 bases and 0 bases, with 9 bases remaining between them. DNA for the CDR3: TGTGCCTGGAGCGGACAGATTAGCAATCAGCCCCAGCATTTT. Translation: CAWSGQISNQPQHF.

In its sample, this clone was seen once. This chain links TRBV6-1 with TRBJ2-1, with D tentatively TRBD2 (6 bases). Germline CDR1 and CDR2: MNHNS and SASEGT. The CDR3 runs to 13 residues. With 6 bases removed from V and 4 bases from J, the gap between germline ends came to 10 bases. This CDR3 is CASSPTSYNEQFF. The CDR3 region has the DNA TGTGCCAGCAGCCCGACTAGTTACAATGAGCAGTTCTTC.

The chain uses TRBV11-3 and TRBJ2-3; no clear D. V was shortened by 1 base and J by 4 bases, with 9 bases between the two germline ends. The germline CDR1 and CDR2 sequences are SGHNT and YENEEA. The CDR3 is 14 residues long. The CDR3: CASSLGDFADTQYF. CDR3 DNA sequence: TGTGCCAGCAGCTTAGGCGATTTCGCAGATACGCAGTATTTT. Looking up the rest from reference TRBV11-3 and TRBJ2-3 gives the full variable domain: EAGVVQSPRYKIIEKKQPVAFWCNPISGHNTLYWYLQNLGQGPELLIRYENEEAVDDSQLPKDRFSAERLKGVDSTLKIQPAELGDSAVYLCASSLGDFADTQYFGPGTRLTVL.